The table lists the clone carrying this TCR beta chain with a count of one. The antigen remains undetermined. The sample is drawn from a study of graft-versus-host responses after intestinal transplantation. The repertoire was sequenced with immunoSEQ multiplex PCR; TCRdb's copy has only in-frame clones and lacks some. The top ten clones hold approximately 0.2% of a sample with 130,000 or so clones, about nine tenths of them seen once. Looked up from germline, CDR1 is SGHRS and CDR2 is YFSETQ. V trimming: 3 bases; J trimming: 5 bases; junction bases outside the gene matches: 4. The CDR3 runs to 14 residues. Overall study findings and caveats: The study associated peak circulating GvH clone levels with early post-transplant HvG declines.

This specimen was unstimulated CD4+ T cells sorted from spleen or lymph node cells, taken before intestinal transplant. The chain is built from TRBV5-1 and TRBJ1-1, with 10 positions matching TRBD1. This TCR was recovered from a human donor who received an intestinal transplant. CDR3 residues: CASSSGTGETEAFF. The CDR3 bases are TGCGCCAGCAGCTCCGGGACAGGGGAAACTGAAGCTTTCTTT.